This T cell receptor (beta chain) is from a study of shared clonotypes between healthy human individuals. The protocol was immunoSEQ multiplex PCR, while the TCRdb copy is restricted to in-frame clones and leaves out a portion. The sample shows under 1,100,000 clones, 60% to 80% of them seen only once. Germline CDR1 reads SGHAT; CDR2 reads FQNNGV. The trim removed 8 bases at V and 9 bases at J, leaving 8 bases unmatched. This CDR3 has 13 amino acids. Overall study findings and caveats: For sorted subsets, rarefaction showed incomplete sequencing despite large depth.

Concerning this clone itself: Antigen unknown.

Researchers partitioned CD4+ cells into CD45RA+ naive and CD45RA-negative memory subsets. This TCR derives from a man younger than 30 in good health. The chain recombines TRBV11-2 with TRBJ2-3, with TRBD1 identical over 10 bases. Sequenced: memory CD4+ T cells sorted from blood. Specified subset: CD45RA-negative fraction. The CDR3 DNA sequence: TGTGCCAGCCTCTCCCGGACAGGGGGGACGCAGTATTTT. Its translation is CASLSRTGGTQYF.